This record looks at one TCR beta chain sequence and its context. The data were obtained in a study of T cells in Graves' hyperthyroidism and ophthalmopathy. Lactation, pregnancy, other autoimmune disease or uncontrolled infection excluded patients. RNA transcripts provided the source from which TCR beta CDR3 regions were amplified. The HTBI set primed first-round TCR CDR3 RT-PCR. Each CDR3 protein is one row after TCRdb ran MiXCR on the multiplex PCR reads. The sample carries hundreds of thousands of distinct CDR3 sequences, less than 20% recorded once. CDR3 length: 18 amino acids. Unmatched junction bases numbered 12, after V lost 5 bases and J lost 0 bases. Germline values: CDR1 SGDLS, CDR2 YYNGEE.

The sequence derives from a woman aged 18-29 years with Graves' hyperthyroidism. The sample was blood. The V and J genes are TRBV9 and TRBJ1-5; 9 positions match TRBD1. This CDR3 reads CASRDGQGRLYSNQPQHF. The CDR3 DNA reads TGTGCCAGCAGGGATGGACAGGGGCGGCTTTATAGCAATCAGCCCCAGCATTTT.